This entry lists 3 T cell receptor beta chains sequenced from one sample in a study of cytomegalovirus exposure and HLA in healthy donors. PCR employed 60 Vbeta and 13 Jbeta primers. Measured with immunoSEQ multiplex PCR; TCRdb has only the in-frame clones, and not every one. Among about 91,000 clones, around nine tenths were seen once, and the ten largest hold 9% to 9.5%. Specimen: PBMCs. The receptors were sampled from a man aged 30 to 45 in good health and CMV-seropositive.

The chain joins TRBV30 to TRBJ2-1; 11 bases are a match to TRBD2. The trim removed 4 bases at V and 7 bases at J, leaving 9 bases unmatched. Germline V gives CDR1 GTSNPN, CDR2 SVGIG (reference sequence). This CDR3 is 15 amino acids long. The CDR3 spells CAWTRGLAVVNEQFF. The CDR3 DNA reads as TGTGCCTGGACCCGGGGACTAGCGGTAGTTAATGAGCAGTTCTTC.

The genes are TRBV18 and TRBJ1-1; 7 bases fit TRBD1. The CDR3 has 14 residues. Trimming cost V 5 bases and J 3 bases; bases outside gene matches: 6. From germline, CDR1 is KGHSH and CDR2 LQKENI. This CDR3 is CASSAEGADTEAFF. The CDR3 DNA reads as TGTGCCAGCTCAGCTGAGGGGGCCGACACTGAAGCTTTCTTT.

The chain employs TRBV2 and TRBJ2-1; TRBD2 aligns across 8 bases. Germline CDR1 reads SNHLY; CDR2 reads FYNNEI. J lost 2 bases, V lost 10 bases, and 13 bases had no gene match. The CDR3 has 16 amino acids. The CDR3 coding sequence is TGTGCCACCATGGATGGGGCGGGAGGCCCCTACAATGAGCAGTTCTTC. Translating gives CATMDGAGGPYNEQFF. Using reference TRBV2 and TRBJ2-1 for the parts outside the CDR3, the full variable domain is EPEVTQTPSHQVTQMGQEVILRCVPISNHLYFYWYRQILGQKVEFLVSFYNNEISEKSEIFDDQFSVERPDGSNFTLKIRSTKLEDSAMYFCATMDGAGGPYNEQFFGPGTRLTVL.